The next 21 T cell receptor beta chains were all read from a single sample in a study of cytomegalovirus exposure and HLA in healthy donors. The PCR made use of 60 Vbeta and 13 Jbeta primers. The method was immunoSEQ multiplex PCR; TCRdb's version includes in-frame clones alone and lacks a portion of them. The data hold approximately 140,000 clones, with around 75% observed a single time. Sequencing was done on a sample of PBMCs. The receptors here all came from a human donor in good health.

The chain links TRBV13 to TRBJ2-1, with 10 bases lining up with TRBD2. Germline V gene sequence: CDR1 PRHDT, CDR2 FYEKMQ (reference sequence). Trimming cost V 9 bases and J 9 bases; bases outside gene matches: 11. The CDR3 covers 14 residues. The CDR3 sequence: CASRLAGEGVEQFF. The DNA of the CDR3 is TGTGCCAGTCGTCTAGCGGGAGAAGGGGTTGAGCAGTTCTTC.

This rearrangement joins TRBV7-2 to TRBJ2-7, with TRBD2 identical over 8 bases. The CDR3 length is 19 residues. Trimming removed 4 bases from V and 0 bases from J; junction bases left unmatched: 17. Per the germline V gene, CDR1 is SGHTA and CDR2 is FQGNSA. CDR3 in amino acids: CASSSLPPGDGGASYEQYF. CDR3 in DNA: TGTGCCAGCAGCTCCCTCCCTCCAGGGGACGGGGGGGCCTCCTACGAGCAGTACTTC.

This clone was recorded only once. This rearrangement joins TRBV5-7 to TRBJ2-7; no firm D call. TRBV5-7 falls under the ORF class, with uncertain function. The CDR3 contains 14 residues. Trimming left V 2 bases short and J 7 bases short, with 16 bases between. This chain's CDR3 is CASSLAGPYCEQYF. CDR3 in DNA: TGTGCCAGCAGCTTAGCTGGGCCCTACTGTGAGCAGTACTTC.

The chain employs TRBV7-2 and TRBJ2-2; 7 nucleotides match TRBD1. With 5 bases clipped from V and 4 bases from J, the junction kept 13 bases outside the gene matches. In germline, CDR1 is SGHTA, CDR2 FQGNSA. The length of the CDR3 is 17 residues. CDR3 sequence reads: CASSPDGTVASTGELFF. CDR3 nucleotides: TGTGCCAGCAGCCCAGACGGGACAGTAGCCAGCACCGGGGAGCTGTTTTTT.

This clone was observed a handful of times. The gene calls are TRBV28 and TRBJ1-1; D possibly corresponds to TRBD1 (6 bases). Between the trimmed V and J ends, which lost 2 bases and 1 base, there was a span of 14 bases. The CDR3 length is 16 residues. Germline V gene lookup returns CDR1 MDHEN and CDR2 SYDVKM. The CDR3, as DNA: TGTGCCAGCAGTTTAAATCCAGGGGCCGGGAACACTGAAGCTTTCTTT. It is translated as CASSLNPGAGNTEAFF.

The chain employs TRBV2 and TRBJ2-3; TRBD2 matches at 14 bases. CDR3 length: 18 amino acids. CDR1 SNHLY and CDR2 FYNNEI come from the germline V gene. V dropped 2 bases and J dropped 6; count of bases not matched to a gene: 10. The CDR3 loop is CASSETQGLAGVADTQYF. DNA of the CDR3: TGTGCCAGCAGTGAAACCCAGGGACTAGCGGGAGTAGCGGATACGCAGTATTTT.

This clone has just one count. The chain employs TRBV6-1 and TRBJ2-5; TRBD1 agrees at 7 bases. J lost 4 bases, V lost 2 bases, and 7 bases had no gene match. The germline gives CDR1 MNHNS, CDR2 SASEGT. The CDR3 consists of 15 residues. The CDR3 region is CASSEITGAGETQYF. The DNA for the CDR3 is TGTGCCAGCAGTGAAATAACAGGGGCTGGAGAGACCCAGTACTTC.

J is TRBJ2-3 and V is TRBV27, with 8 bases aligning to TRBD2. This CDR3 region has 17 residues. Germline values: CDR1 MNHEY, CDR2 SMNVEV (reference sequence). Germline trimming cut 6 bases from V and 5 bases from J; bases unmatched to any gene: 16. The CDR3 sequence is CASSPDGSTSGQDTQYF. Written as DNA, the CDR3 is TGTGCCAGCAGCCCAGACGGGAGCACTAGCGGCCAAGATACGCAGTATTTT.

This clone was recorded a few times. The rearrangement links TRBV2 to TRBJ1-1; no firm D call. The V gene lost 4 bases and the J gene lost 1 base, with 10 bases spanning the gap. The CDR3 has 14 residues. CDR1 and CDR2 from the germline V gene are SNHLY and FYNNEI. Here the CDR3 DNA reads TGTGCCAGCAGTGCGAGGAGTTCGAACACTGAAGCTTTCTTT. Encoded protein: CASSARSSNTEAFF.

A few counts support this clone. The chain joins TRBV19 to TRBJ1-5; no firm D call. The V end lost 8 bases, the J end lost 7 bases, and 15 bases lay between the germline ends. The V gene's germline CDR1 is LNHDA and CDR2 SQIVND (reference sequence). The CDR3 extends over 13 amino acids. This chain's CDR3 is CASATEDVQPQHF. DNA for the CDR3: TGTGCCAGTGCGACCGAGGATGTGCAGCCCCAGCATTTT.

V gene TRBV14 combines with J gene TRBJ2-7; 14 nucleotides match TRBD2. Trimming at V came to 5 bases and at J to 2 bases, leaving 11 bases not matched to a gene. CDR1 and CDR2 from the germline V gene are SGHDN and FVKESK. The CDR3 has 18 amino acids. CDR3 loop: CASSLLGLAGGKPYEQYF. CDR3 DNA: TGTGCCAGCAGCTTACTCGGACTAGCGGGGGGCAAACCCTACGAGCAGTACTTC.

On this clone: The CDR3 carries no conserved terminal phenylalanine or tryptophan, so it likely arises from a read error. The chain employs TRBV30 and TRBJ1-2, with 7 bases matching TRBD1. Germline-derived CDR1 and CDR2 are GTSNPN and SVGIG (reference sequence). Trimming cost V 2 bases and J 5 bases; bases outside gene matches: 14. This CDR3 region has 16 residues. CDR3 sequence (DNA): TGTGCCTGGAGTTCTCTACCCGGGACAGTCGTTTATGGCTACACCTCC. Translating gives CAWSSLPGTVVYGYTS.

The V and J genes are TRBV4-2 and TRBJ2-3, with 10 bases fitting TRBD2. From germline, CDR1 is LGHNA and CDR2 YNFKEQ. CDR3 size: 18 residues. V lost 0 bases and J lost 1; bases outside the gene matches: 7. The CDR3: CASSQDIRAGGGTDTQYF. The CDR3, as DNA: TGTGCCAGCAGCCAAGATATCCGAGCGGGAGGGGGCACAGATACGCAGTATTTT.

The chain carries TRBV7-9 and TRBJ2-3; 11 nucleotides match TRBD2. Germline CDR1 is SEHNR and CDR2 is FQNEAQ (reference sequence). J lost 0 bases, V lost 6 bases, and 11 bases had no gene match. This CDR3 is 18 amino acids long. CDR3: CASSYPGTSGSSTDTQYF. In DNA, the CDR3 is TGTGCCAGCAGTTACCCCGGGACTAGCGGATCTAGCACAGATACGCAGTATTTT.

The chain links TRBV5-8 to TRBJ1-5; D is unclear. The CDR3 totals 14 residues. Trimming shortened V by 0 bases and J by 4 bases, and 8 bases separated the two germline ends. Germline lookup yields CDR1 SGHTS and CDR2 YDEGEE. The CDR3 region is CASSLEGGNQPQHF. CDR3 DNA: TGTGCCAGCAGCTTGGAAGGAGGGAATCAGCCCCAGCATTTT.

The CDR3 sequence: CASSAGQLQETQYF. The CDR3 DNA sequence: TGTGCCAGCAGCGCGGGACAGCTTCAAGAGACCCAGTACTTC. This chain links TRBV9 with TRBJ2-5, with 7 nucleotides matching TRBD1. CDR1 is SGDLS, CDR2 YYNGEE, per germline. The junction had 4 bases not matched to a gene; V was cut back by 3 bases and J by 2 bases. This CDR3 has 14 residues.

The chain joins TRBV7-9 to TRBJ1-2; 9 bases are shared with TRBD1. Germline trimming cut 5 bases from V and 9 bases from J; bases unmatched to any gene: 7. This CDR3 contains 13 residues. CDR1 and CDR2 from the germline V gene are SEHNR and FQNEAQ (reference sequence). The CDR3 sequence is CASSIDGQGRYTF. CDR3 nucleotide sequence: TGTGCCAGCAGCATCGATGGACAGGGGCGCTACACCTTC.

This chain joins TRBV19 and TRBJ1-2, with TRBD1 identical over 12 bases. The ends lost 6 bases at V and 7 bases at J; junction bases unmatched: 6. CDR1 and CDR2 (germline): LNHDA, SQIVND (reference sequence). The CDR3 has 14 amino acids. CDR3 region: CASSRDRGPSGYTF. The CDR3, as DNA: TGTGCCAGTAGCCGGGACAGGGGGCCGTCTGGCTACACCTTC.

The V and J genes are TRBV5-4 and TRBJ1-2; no clear D. Trimming took off 4 bases at V and 0 bases at J, with 16 bases between the two ends. The CDR3 covers 16 residues. Germline V gene data show CDR1 as SGHNT and CDR2 as YYREEE (reference sequence). In nucleotides, the CDR3 is TGTGCCAGCAGCCTCTTCGACTTCTCGACTAACTATGGCTACACCTTC. Translating gives CASSLFDFSTNYGYTF.

The V call is TRBV7-8, the J call TRBJ2-1; 7 bases match TRBD2. This CDR3 contains 15 residues. Germline V gene data show CDR1 as SGHVS and CDR2 as FQNEAQ. V lost 3 bases, J lost 9 bases, and 11 bases stayed unmatched. The CDR3 loop reads CASSFRGRAAGEQFF. In nucleotides, the CDR3 is TGTGCCAGCAGCTTCCGAGGGAGGGCCGCGGGTGAGCAGTTCTTC.

The V and J genes are TRBV6-6 and TRBJ2-4; TRBD2 aligns across 7 bases. V was pared by 6 bases and J by 7 bases, with 12 bases of the junction left unmatched. The CDR3 has 15 residues. Germline V gene data show CDR1 as MNHNY and CDR2 as SVGAGI (reference sequence). The CDR3 nucleotides are TGTGCCAGCAGCCCAATGGGACTACAAGGGAACATTCAGTACTTC. Protein sequence: CASSPMGLQGNIQYF.